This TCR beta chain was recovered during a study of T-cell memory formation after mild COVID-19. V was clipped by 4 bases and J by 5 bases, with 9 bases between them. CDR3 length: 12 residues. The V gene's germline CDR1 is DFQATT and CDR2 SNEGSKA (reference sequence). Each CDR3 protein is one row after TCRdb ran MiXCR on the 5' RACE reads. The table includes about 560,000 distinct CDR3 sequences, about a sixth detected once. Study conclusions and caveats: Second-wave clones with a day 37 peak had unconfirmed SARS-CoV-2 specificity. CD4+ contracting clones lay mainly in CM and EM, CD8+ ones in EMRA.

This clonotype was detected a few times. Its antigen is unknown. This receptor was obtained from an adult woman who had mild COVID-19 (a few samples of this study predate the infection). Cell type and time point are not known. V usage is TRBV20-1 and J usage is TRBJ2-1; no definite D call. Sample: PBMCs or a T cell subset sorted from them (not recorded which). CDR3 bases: TGCAGTGCTATCACGAGGAACAATGAGCAGTTCTTC. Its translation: CSAITRNNEQFF.